This TCR beta chain was recorded in a study of regulatory T cells in long-lasting Graves disease. Study in general: Antithyroid drug use was under 3 months in newly diagnosed Graves' patients. Points from the study as a whole: New patients shared fewer public clonotypes (roughly 1,000) than persistent patients did (2,741). TCR diversity was lower in persistent Graves' patients than in newly diagnosed ones.

V was pared by 6 bases and J by 6 bases, with 11 bases of the junction left unmatched. The CDR3 extends over 16 amino acids. The authors built TCR beta libraries using iRepertoire HTBI primers and Arm-PCR of CDR3 regions. TCRdb itself ran the multiplex PCR reads through MiXCR, one entry per CDR3 protein. The repertoire holds fewer than 350,000 distinct CDR3 sequences, with 18% as singletons. Comments on this clonotype: The antigen remains undetermined.

The time point was: newly diagnosed GD, antithyroid drugs for less than 3 months. PBMCs provided the RNA from which the TCR library was made. The V and J genes are TRBV12-3 or TRBV12-4 and TRBJ2-3; 11 bases fit TRBD2. The sequence was obtained from a female donor with Graves disease. Sequenced here: peripheral blood mononuclear cells (PBMCs), sampled at new diagnosis, from a patient treated with antithyroid drugs. CDR3 sequence reads: CASSPRALAGGDTQYF. CDR3 nucleotide sequence: TGTGCCAGCAGCCCAAGGGCGCTAGCGGGGGGCGATACGCAGTATTTT.